Sequencing of this T cell receptor beta chain was carried out in a study of cytomegalovirus exposure and HLA in healthy donors. Study summary: Among the roughly 370 genotyped donors, 81% were placed in the Caucasian-associated ancestry cluster.

Study-wide results and caveats: HLA restriction was apparent for most CMV-associated TCR beta chains in a later analysis. Most TCRs appeared rarely, but some public TCRs recurred in many donors.

In regard to this clone: Its antigen is not identified.

Researchers ran the PCR with 60 Vbeta and 13 Jbeta primers. Authors' processing steps: Later, an analysis found around 80 million unique TCR beta chains, and roughly 10 million of these were shared. Clones were sequenced by immunoSEQ multiplex PCR, and TCRdb holds only the in-frame ones, with some missing. For V, J and clone size, that table is used; D and trimming come from the DNA. The sample comprises around 150,000 clones, around 65% of which are singletons, and about 1.7% rests with the top ten. CDR1 is MNHEY and CDR2 is SVGAGI in the germline V gene. The CDR3 has 15 amino acids. The sample taken for sequencing was PBMCs. The rearrangement links TRBV6-5 to TRBJ2-5; 15 bases fit TRBD2. The J call may not be correct, given that the DNA end is closer to TRBJ2-7. The sequence came from a male donor in good health and CMV-seronegative. CDR3 sequence: CASSGLAGGRDEQYF. The DNA for the CDR3 is TGTGCCAGCAGCGGACTAGCGGGGGGGCGGGACGAGCAGTACTTC.